This T cell receptor (beta chain) was captured by sequencing in a study of CD8+CD57+ T cells in acquired aplastic anemia. About the research overall: Roughly 3 ug was the average amount of DNA from sorted CD4+ and CD8+ cells.

For CDR3 and TCR beta VDJ profiling, genomic DNA was the template used. Each CDR3 protein gets one entry after TCRdb re-called the reads with MiXCR. The sample lists 150,000 to 200,000 distinct CDR3 sequences, more than 45% occurring once. Findings and caveats of the study: The study identified under 30 CD8+ CDR3 sequences shared by patients and controls.

V dropped 3 bases and J dropped 4; count of bases not matched to a gene: 4. CDR1 is DFQATT, CDR2 SNEGSKA, per germline (reference sequence). This CDR3 region has 14 residues. As for this clonotype: The antigen is undetermined.

The authors sequenced patients whose flow cytometry had shown CD8+CD57+ cell expansion. The patients all had a severe acquired aplastic anemia diagnosis. Receipt of therapy had not occurred in any patient by the time of blood sampling. The chain uses TRBV20-1 and TRBJ2-3; 10 bases map to TRBD2. The sample consisted of sorted CD4+, CD8+, or CD8+CD57+ T cells (not recorded which) from PBMCs. The sequence was collected from a human donor with aplastic anemia. CDR3 in DNA: TGCAGTGCTAGGCCGCTAGCGGGAGCAGATACGCAGTATTTT. Protein product: CSARPLAGADTQYF.